Sequencing of this T cell receptor (beta chain) was carried out in a study of tumor-infiltrating lymphocytes in oesophageal squamous cell carcinoma. The CDR3 covers 15 residues. The V gene's germline CDR1 is SGHTA and CDR2 FQGTGA. Between the trimmed V and J ends, which lost 3 bases and 0 bases, there was a span of 9 bases. TCRdb independently ran MiXCR on the PCR reads; one entry per CDR3 protein. The repertoire holds over 15,000 distinct CDR3 sequences, with 40% to 45% as singletons. The chain has TRBV7-3 and TRBJ2-1; no clear D. What was sequenced was esophageal tumor tissue. This TCR was recovered from a male donor with esophageal squamous cell carcinoma. The CDR3 DNA is TGTGCCAGCAGCTTCGGGTCTAGCTCCTACAATGAGCAGTTCTTC. Translating gives CASSFGSSSYNEQFF.